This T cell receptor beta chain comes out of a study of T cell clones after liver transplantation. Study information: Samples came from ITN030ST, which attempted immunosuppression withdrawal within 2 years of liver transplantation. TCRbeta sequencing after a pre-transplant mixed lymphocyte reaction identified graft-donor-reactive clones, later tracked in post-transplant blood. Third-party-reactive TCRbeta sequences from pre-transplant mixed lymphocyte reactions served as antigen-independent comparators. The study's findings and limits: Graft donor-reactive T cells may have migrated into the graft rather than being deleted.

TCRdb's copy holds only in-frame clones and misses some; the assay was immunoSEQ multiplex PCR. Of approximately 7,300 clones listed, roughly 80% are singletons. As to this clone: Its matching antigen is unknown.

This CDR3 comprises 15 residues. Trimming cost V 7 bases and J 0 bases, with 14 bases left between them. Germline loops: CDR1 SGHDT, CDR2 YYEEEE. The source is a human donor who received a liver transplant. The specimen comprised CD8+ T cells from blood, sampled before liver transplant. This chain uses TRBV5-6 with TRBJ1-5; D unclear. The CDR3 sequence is CASGRRTNSNQPQHF. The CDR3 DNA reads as TGTGCCAGCGGCAGACGGACTAATAGCAATCAGCCCCAGCATTTT.